Listed below are T cell receptor beta chains from one sample, sequenced in a study of T cells after posttransplantation cyclophosphamide. The repertoire was sequenced with immunoSEQ multiplex PCR; TCRdb's copy has only in-frame clones and lacks some. The sample holds over 5,500 clones, more than 95% seen once. The sequenced material came from naive CD8+ T cells sorted from PBMCs. These receptors were taken from a young woman in good health and a related stem cell transplant donor. CDR3s include the opening cysteine and the closing phenylalanine or tryptophan. A D gene is named only where the DNA matches it firmly. Clone size, where shown, is once, few, many, or a class for clones that have expanded.

v_call: TRBV6-5; j_call: TRBJ2-3; d_call: -; clone_size: -; cdr3_aa: CASSYSSRGDTDTQYF; cdr3_nt: TGTGCCAGCAGTTACTCGTCACGCGGGGACACAGATACGCAGTATTTT
v_call: TRBV18; j_call: TRBJ1-3; d_call: -; clone_size: once; cdr3_aa: CASSPPWGGGNTIYF; cdr3_nt: TGTGCCAGCTCACCACCTTGGGGAGGTGGCAACACCATATATTTT
v_call: TRBV4-3; j_call: TRBJ2-7; d_call: TRBD1; clone_size: -; cdr3_aa: CASSLNLPSGKQGAREQYF; cdr3_nt: TGCGCCAGCAGCCTAAACCTGCCGAGCGGTAAACAGGGGGCGCGCGAGCAGTACTTC
v_call: TRBV2; j_call: TRBJ2-7; d_call: TRBD1; clone_size: -; cdr3_aa: CASSRTGGSYEQYF; cdr3_nt: TGTGCCAGCAGTCGGACAGGGGGCTCCTACGAGCAGTACTTC
v_call: TRBV7-2; j_call: TRBJ1-6; d_call: TRBD1; clone_size: -; cdr3_aa: CASNPNRDRPNWSPLHF; cdr3_nt: TGTGCCAGCAACCCGAACCGGGACAGACCTAATTGGTCACCCCTCCACTTT
v_call: TRBV5-4; j_call: TRBJ2-1; d_call: TRBD2; clone_size: -; cdr3_aa: CASSSPAGATTYNEQFF; cdr3_nt: TGTGCCAGCAGCTCCCCAGCGGGGGCAACAACTTACAATGAGCAGTTCTTC
v_call: TRBV15; j_call: TRBJ2-7; d_call: TRBD1; clone_size: once; cdr3_aa: CATSVTGAYEQYF; cdr3_nt: TGTGCCACCAGCGTTACAGGGGCCTACGAGCAGTACTTC
v_call: TRBV28; j_call: TRBJ2-5; d_call: -; clone_size: -; cdr3_aa: CASRWDNQETQYF; cdr3_nt: TGTGCCAGCAGATGGGACAACCAAGAGACCCAGTACTTC
v_call: TRBV15; j_call: TRBJ1-1; d_call: TRBD1; clone_size: -; cdr3_aa: CATSTQEAGGSEEAFF; cdr3_nt: TGTGCCACCAGCACTCAGGAGGCAGGGGGGTCTGAGGAAGCTTTCTTT
v_call: TRBV9; j_call: TRBJ2-1; d_call: TRBD2; clone_size: -; cdr3_aa: CASSELRLAGSYNEQFF; cdr3_nt: TGTGCCAGCAGCGAATTGCGACTAGCGGGCTCCTACAATGAGCAGTTCTTC
v_call: TRBV2; j_call: TRBJ1-1; d_call: -; clone_size: -; cdr3_aa: CASSEDRRNTEAFF; cdr3_nt: TGTGCCAGCAGTGAAGACAGGAGGAACACTGAAGCTTTCTTT
v_call: TRBV30; j_call: TRBJ1-1; d_call: TRBD1; clone_size: -; cdr3_aa: CAWRLTGDTEAFF; cdr3_nt: TGTGCCTGGAGGTTGACAGGGGACACTGAAGCTTTCTTT
v_call: TRBV11-2; j_call: TRBJ2-7; d_call: TRBD1; clone_size: -; cdr3_aa: CASSFGQGAFEQYF; cdr3_nt: TGTGCCAGCAGCTTTGGACAGGGGGCCTTCGAGCAGTACTTC
v_call: TRBV6-5; j_call: TRBJ1-1; d_call: TRBD1; clone_size: -; cdr3_aa: CASSYSTGTEAFF; cdr3_nt: TGTGCCAGCAGTTACTCGACAGGGACTGAAGCTTTCTTT
v_call: TRBV7-8; j_call: TRBJ2-7; d_call: TRBD1; clone_size: once; cdr3_aa: CASSPWTGLTYEQYF; cdr3_nt: TGTGCCAGCAGCCCGTGGACAGGACTTACCTACGAGCAGTACTTC
v_call: TRBV4-2; j_call: TRBJ2-3; d_call: -; clone_size: -; cdr3_aa: CASSARQASTDTQYF; cdr3_nt: TGTGCCAGCAGCGCTCGACAGGCTAGCACAGATACGCAGTATTTT
v_call: TRBV5-1; j_call: TRBJ2-5; d_call: -; clone_size: -; cdr3_aa: CASSLASDFQETQYF; cdr3_nt: TGCGCCAGCAGCTTGGCCAGCGACTTTCAAGAGACCCAGTACTTC
v_call: TRBV5-5; j_call: TRBJ1-1; d_call: -; clone_size: -; cdr3_aa: CASTRLDGDTEAFF; cdr3_nt: TGTGCCAGCACCCGACTCGACGGGGACACTGAAGCTTTCTTT
v_call: TRBV27; j_call: TRBJ2-7; d_call: -; clone_size: -; cdr3_aa: CASSLRGLGYEQYF; cdr3_nt: TGTGCCAGCAGTTTACGGGGGTTGGGGTACGAGCAGTACTTC
v_call: TRBV7-2; j_call: TRBJ2-3; d_call: TRBD2; clone_size: once; cdr3_aa: CASSPSGKTQYF; cdr3_nt: TGTGCCAGCAGCCCTAGCGGGAAAACGCAGTATTTT
v_call: TRBV5-4; j_call: TRBJ2-7; d_call: -; clone_size: -; cdr3_aa: CASSLTGATYEQYF; cdr3_nt: TGTGCCAGCAGCCTGACAGGTGCCACCTACGAGCAGTACTTC
v_call: TRBV7-6; j_call: TRBJ2-2; d_call: TRBD2; clone_size: -; cdr3_aa: CASSLLALAGGQNTGELFF; cdr3_nt: TGTGCCAGCAGCTTATTGGCTCTAGCGGGGGGCCAGAACACCGGGGAGCTGTTTTTT
v_call: TRBV27; j_call: TRBJ2-1; d_call: TRBD2; clone_size: once; cdr3_aa: CASSFVQGGLAGGQFQFF; cdr3_nt: TGTGCCAGCAGTTTCGTCCAGGGAGGACTAGCGGGGGGCCAATTCCAGTTCTTC
v_call: TRBV4-1; j_call: TRBJ1-2; d_call: -; clone_size: once; cdr3_aa: CASSQDKGLSYGYTF; cdr3_nt: TGCGCCAGCAGCCAAGATAAGGGACTCAGCTATGGCTACACCTTC
v_call: TRBV4-1; j_call: TRBJ2-3; d_call: TRBD2; clone_size: -; cdr3_aa: CASSQDNGGSSTDTQYF; cdr3_nt: TGCGCCAGCAGCCAAGATAACGGGGGGTCAAGCACAGATACGCAGTATTTT
v_call: TRBV7-2; j_call: TRBJ2-3; d_call: TRBD2; clone_size: -; cdr3_aa: CASSSLGLAGGHQYF; cdr3_nt: TGTGCCAGCAGCTCCTTGGGACTAGCGGGGGGGCATCAGTATTTT
v_call: TRBV6-6; j_call: TRBJ1-5; d_call: -; clone_size: -; cdr3_aa: CASSYTKSNQPQHF; cdr3_nt: TGTGCCAGCAGTTACACAAAGAGCAATCAGCCCCAGCATTTT
v_call: TRBV21-1; j_call: TRBJ2-5; d_call: -; clone_size: -; cdr3_aa: CASSRTGDELPQETQYF; cdr3_nt: TGTGCCAGCAGCCGGACAGGGGACGAACTTCCCCAAGAGACCCAGTACTTC
v_call: TRBV4-3; j_call: TRBJ2-7; d_call: -; clone_size: -; cdr3_aa: CASSQGRRQSYEQYF; cdr3_nt: TGCGCCAGCAGCCAAGGTCGGAGGCAGTCCTACGAGCAGTACTTC
v_call: TRBV14; j_call: TRBJ2-1; d_call: -; clone_size: -; cdr3_aa: CASSQFRYNEQFF; cdr3_nt: TGTGCCAGCAGCCAATTTCGCTACAATGAGCAGTTCTTC
v_call: TRBV30; j_call: TRBJ1-1; d_call: TRBD1; clone_size: -; cdr3_aa: CAWSRDRWNTEAFF; cdr3_nt: TGTGCCTGGAGTCGGGACAGGTGGAACACTGAAGCTTTCTTT
v_call: TRBV2; j_call: TRBJ2-5; d_call: -; clone_size: -; cdr3_aa: CASSATREETQYF; cdr3_nt: TGTGCCAGCAGCGCGACTAGGGAAGAGACCCAGTACTTC
v_call: TRBV27; j_call: TRBJ1-2; d_call: -; clone_size: -; cdr3_aa: CASSLFGGPYGYTF; cdr3_nt: TGTGCCAGCAGTTTATTCGGGGGACCCTATGGCTACACCTTC
v_call: TRBV4-1; j_call: TRBJ1-4; d_call: TRBD1; clone_size: -; cdr3_aa: CASSHRQGVTNEKLFF; cdr3_nt: TGCGCCAGCAGCCATAGACAGGGGGTGACTAATGAAAAACTGTTTTTT
v_call: TRBV6-4; j_call: TRBJ2-1; d_call: -; clone_size: -; cdr3_aa: CASSDSRRPELNEQFF; cdr3_nt: TGTGCCAGCAGTGACTCGAGGCGGCCGGAGCTCAATGAGCAGTTCTTC
v_call: TRBV19; j_call: TRBJ2-1; d_call: -; clone_size: -; cdr3_aa: CASSIGPGEATYNEQFF; cdr3_nt: TGTGCCAGTAGTATAGGTCCGGGGGAGGCCACTTACAATGAGCAGTTCTTC
v_call: TRBV19; j_call: TRBJ1-2; d_call: -; clone_size: -; cdr3_aa: CASSIPGEGDGYTF; cdr3_nt: TGTGCCAGTAGTATCCCAGGGGAGGGAGATGGCTACACCTTC
v_call: TRBV5-4; j_call: TRBJ2-7; d_call: -; clone_size: -; cdr3_aa: CASSLAAGDEQYF; cdr3_nt: TGTGCCAGCAGCTTGGCTGCGGGCGACGAGCAGTACTTC
v_call: TRBV21-1; j_call: TRBJ2-4; d_call: -; clone_size: -; cdr3_aa: CASSKPGRRTPRAKNIQYF; cdr3_nt: TGTGCCAGCAGCAAACCAGGCAGAAGAACCCCTCGGGCCAAAAACATTCAGTACTTC
v_call: TRBV21-1; j_call: TRBJ2-7; d_call: -; clone_size: -; cdr3_aa: CASSPPLGQLAGGDSYEQYF; cdr3_nt: TGTGCCAGCAGCCCGCCCTTAGGGCAACTAGCGGGGGGCGACTCCTACGAGCAGTACTTC